This TCR beta chain came from a study of blood T cell repertoires in COVID-19. A single count supports this clone. Produced via immunoSEQ multiplex PCR; TCRdb's table is partial and in-frame only. The profile shows some 200,000 clones, 80% to 90% of them singletons. V lost 2 bases and J lost 0, with 6 bases in between. The CDR3 is made up of 15 amino acids. The V gene's germline CDR1 is SGHRS and CDR2 YFSETQ. Sequenced: peripheral blood. The sequence derives from a woman at least 80 years old with acute or convalescent COVID-19. The chain combines TRBV5-1 with TRBJ1-6; no clear D gene. The DNA of the CDR3 is TGCGCCAGCAGCTTAGAGAGCTCCTATAATTCACCCCTCCACTTT. Its translation: CASSLESSYNSPLHF.